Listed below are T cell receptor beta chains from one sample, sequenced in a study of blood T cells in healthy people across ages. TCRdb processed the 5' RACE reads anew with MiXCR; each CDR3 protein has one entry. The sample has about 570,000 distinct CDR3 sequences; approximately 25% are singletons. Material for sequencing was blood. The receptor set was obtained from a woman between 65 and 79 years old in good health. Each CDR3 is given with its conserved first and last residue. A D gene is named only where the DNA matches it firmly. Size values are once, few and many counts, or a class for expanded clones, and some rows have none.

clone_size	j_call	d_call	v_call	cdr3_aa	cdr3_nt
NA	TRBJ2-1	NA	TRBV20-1	CSASRSSGSYNEQFF	TGCAGTGCTAGCAGGAGCTCGGGCTCCTACAATGAGCAGTTCTTC
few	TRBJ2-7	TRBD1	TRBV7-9	CASSFWDRDSEQYF	TGTGCCAGCAGCTTTTGGGACAGGGATAGCGAGCAGTACTTC
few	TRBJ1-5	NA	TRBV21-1	CASSKGNSHQPQHF	TGTGCCAGCAGCAAAGGTAACAGCCATCAGCCCCAGCATTTT
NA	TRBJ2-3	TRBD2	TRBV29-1	CSVMRGDTDTQYF	TGCAGCGTTATGCGGGGGGACACAGATACGCAGTATTTT
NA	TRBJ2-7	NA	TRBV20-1	CSARDIRIDSYEQYF	TGCAGTGCTAGAGATATCCGGATTGACTCCTACGAGCAGTACTTC
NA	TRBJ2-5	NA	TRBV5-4	CASSFGSKETLYF	TGTGCCAGCAGCTTCGGGTCAAAAGAGACCCTGTACTTC
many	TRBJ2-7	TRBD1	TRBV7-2	CASSFTGDPRNEQYF	TGTGCCAGCAGCTTCACAGGGGACCCACGGAACGAGCAGTACTTC
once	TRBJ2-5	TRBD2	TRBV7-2	CASSRYGLEETQYF	TGTGCCAGCAGTCGTTATGGACTAGAGGAGACCCAGTACTTC
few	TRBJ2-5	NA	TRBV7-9	CASSLAPKETQYF	TGTGCCAGCAGCTTGGCCCCAAAAGAGACCCAGTACTTC
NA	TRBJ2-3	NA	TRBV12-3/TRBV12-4	CASSFYDTQYF	TGTGCCAGCAGTTTCTACGATACGCAGTATTTT
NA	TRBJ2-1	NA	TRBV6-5	CASSYDQGAGAEQFF	TGTGCCAGCAGTTACGACCAGGGTGCGGGTGCTGAGCAGTTCTTC
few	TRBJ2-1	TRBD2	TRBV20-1	CSARDWEASGGTMQFF	TGCAGTGCTAGAGATTGGGAGGCTAGCGGGGGAACGATGCAGTTCTTC
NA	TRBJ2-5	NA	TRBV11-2	CASSLDLGGLETQYF	TGTGCCAGCAGCTTAGATCTAGGGGGACTCGAGACCCAGTACTTC
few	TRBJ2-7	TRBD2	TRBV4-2	CASSPTSGGAKMYEQYF	TGTGCCAGCAGCCCAACTAGCGGGGGGGCCAAAATGTACGAGCAGTACTTC
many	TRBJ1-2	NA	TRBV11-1	CASSPDRTYGYTF	TGTGCCAGCAGCCCAGACAGAACTTATGGCTACACCTTC
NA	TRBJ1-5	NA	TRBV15	CATSLEPGQNSNQPQHF	TGTGCCACCAGCTTAGAGCCGGGACAAAATAGCAATCAGCCCCAGCATTTT
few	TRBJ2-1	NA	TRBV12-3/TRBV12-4	CASSLDGGYYNEQFF	TGTGCCAGCAGTTTAGACGGGGGTTACTACAATGAGCAGTTCTTC
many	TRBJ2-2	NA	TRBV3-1	CASSQGPVLGELFF	TGTGCCAGCAGCCAAGGTCCAGTGCTCGGGGAGCTGTTTTTT
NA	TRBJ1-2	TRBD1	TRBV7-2	CASSRGQVYGYTF	TGTGCCAGCAGCCGCGGACAGGTCTATGGCTACACCTTC
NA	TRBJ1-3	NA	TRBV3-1	CASSPGAAGNTIYF	TGTGCCAGCAGCCCCGGGGCCGCTGGAAACACCATATATTTT
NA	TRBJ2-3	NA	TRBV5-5	CASSFMTGTDTQYF	TGTGCCAGCAGCTTTATGACAGGAACAGATACGCAGTATTTT
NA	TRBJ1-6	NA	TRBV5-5	CASSLLGFPPLHF	TGTGCCAGCAGCTTGTTGGGCTTTCCACCCCTCCACTTT
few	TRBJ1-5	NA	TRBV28	CASGETANQPQHF	TGTGCCAGCGGTGAAACGGCCAATCAGCCCCAGCATTTT
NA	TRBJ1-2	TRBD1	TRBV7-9	CASSLRDRGHYGYTF	TGTGCCAGCAGCCTCCGGGACAGGGGGCACTATGGCTACACCTTC
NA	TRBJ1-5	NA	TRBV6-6	CASSDATDQPQHF	TGTGCCAGCAGTGACGCGACAGATCAGCCCCAGCATTTT
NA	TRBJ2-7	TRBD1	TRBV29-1	CSADGTGGEQYF	TGCAGCGCCGATGGGACAGGGGGCGAGCAGTACTTC
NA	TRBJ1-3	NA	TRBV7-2	CASSSGNGNTIYF	TGTGCCAGCAGCTCTGGGAACGGAAACACCATATATTTT